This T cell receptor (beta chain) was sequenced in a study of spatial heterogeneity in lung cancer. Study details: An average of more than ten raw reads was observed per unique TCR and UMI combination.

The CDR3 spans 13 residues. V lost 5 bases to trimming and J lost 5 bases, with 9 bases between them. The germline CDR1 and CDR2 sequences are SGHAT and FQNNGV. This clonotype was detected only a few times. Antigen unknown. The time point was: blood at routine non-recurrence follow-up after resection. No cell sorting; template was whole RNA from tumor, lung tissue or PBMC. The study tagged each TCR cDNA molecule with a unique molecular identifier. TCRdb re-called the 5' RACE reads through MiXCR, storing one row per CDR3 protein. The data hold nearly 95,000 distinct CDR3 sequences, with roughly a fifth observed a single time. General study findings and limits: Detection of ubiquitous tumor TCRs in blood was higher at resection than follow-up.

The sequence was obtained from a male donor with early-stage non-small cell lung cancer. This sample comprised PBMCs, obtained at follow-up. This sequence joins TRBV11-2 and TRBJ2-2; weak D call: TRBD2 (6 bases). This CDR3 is CASSRERTGELFF. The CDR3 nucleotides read TGTGCCAGCAGCCGGGAGAGGACCGGGGAGCTGTTTTTT.